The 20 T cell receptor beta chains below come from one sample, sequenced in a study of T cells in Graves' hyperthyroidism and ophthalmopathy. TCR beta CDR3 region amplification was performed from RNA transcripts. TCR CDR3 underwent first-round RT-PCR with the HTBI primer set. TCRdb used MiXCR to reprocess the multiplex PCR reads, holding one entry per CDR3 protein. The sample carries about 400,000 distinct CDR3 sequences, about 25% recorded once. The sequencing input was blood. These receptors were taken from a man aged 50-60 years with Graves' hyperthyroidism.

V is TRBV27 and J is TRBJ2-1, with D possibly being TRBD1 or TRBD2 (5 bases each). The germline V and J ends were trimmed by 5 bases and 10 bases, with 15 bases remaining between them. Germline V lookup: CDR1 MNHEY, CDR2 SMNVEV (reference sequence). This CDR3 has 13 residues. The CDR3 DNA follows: TGTGCCAGCAGTGTAGGGACGGGCTTCGAGCAGTTCTTC. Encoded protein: CASSVGTGFEQFF.

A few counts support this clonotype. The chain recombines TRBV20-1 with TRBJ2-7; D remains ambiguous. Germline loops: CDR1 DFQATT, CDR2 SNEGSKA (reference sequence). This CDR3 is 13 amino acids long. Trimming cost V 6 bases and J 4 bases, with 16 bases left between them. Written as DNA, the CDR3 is TGCAGTGCCACCGCAAGCCCAGGTTACGAGCAGTACTTC. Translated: CSATASPGYEQYF.

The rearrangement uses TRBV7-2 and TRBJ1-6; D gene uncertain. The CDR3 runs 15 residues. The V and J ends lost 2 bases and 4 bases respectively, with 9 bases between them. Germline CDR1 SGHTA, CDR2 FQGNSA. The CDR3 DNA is TGTGCCAGCAGCTTATCTGGCCAGTATAATTCACCCCTCCACTTT. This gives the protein CASSLSGQYNSPLHF.

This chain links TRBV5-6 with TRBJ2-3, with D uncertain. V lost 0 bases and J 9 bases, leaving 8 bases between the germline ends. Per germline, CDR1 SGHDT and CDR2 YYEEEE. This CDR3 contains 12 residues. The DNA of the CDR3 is TGTGCCAGCAGCTTGGGACCCCCCACGCAGTATTTT. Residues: CASSLGPPTQYF.

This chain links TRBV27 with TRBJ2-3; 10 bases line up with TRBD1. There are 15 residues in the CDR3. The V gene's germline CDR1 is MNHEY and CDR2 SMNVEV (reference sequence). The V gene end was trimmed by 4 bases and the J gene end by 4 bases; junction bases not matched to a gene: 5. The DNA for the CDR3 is TGTGCCAGCAGTTGGACAGGGGGTCGCGCAGATACGCAGTATTTT. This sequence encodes CASSWTGGRADTQYF.

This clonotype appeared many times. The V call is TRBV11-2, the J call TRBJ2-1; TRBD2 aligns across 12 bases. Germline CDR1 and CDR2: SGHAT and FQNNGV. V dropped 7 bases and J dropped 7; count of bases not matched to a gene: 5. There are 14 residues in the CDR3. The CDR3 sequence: CASTIGLAGNEQFF. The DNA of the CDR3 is TGTGCCAGCACCATCGGACTAGCGGGGAATGAGCAGTTCTTC.

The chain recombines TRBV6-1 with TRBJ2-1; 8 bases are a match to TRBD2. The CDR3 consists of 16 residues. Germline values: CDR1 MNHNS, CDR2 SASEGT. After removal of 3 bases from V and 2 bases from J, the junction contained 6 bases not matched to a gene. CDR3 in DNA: TGTGCCAGCAGTGATCTGGCGGGAGGCCCCTACAATGAGCAGTTCTTC. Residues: CASSDLAGGPYNEQFF.

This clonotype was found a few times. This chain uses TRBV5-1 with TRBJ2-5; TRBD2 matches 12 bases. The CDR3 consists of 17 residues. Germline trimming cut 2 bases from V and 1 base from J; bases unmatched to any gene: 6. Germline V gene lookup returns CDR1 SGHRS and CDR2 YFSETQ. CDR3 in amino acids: CASSFRTSGTTQETQYF. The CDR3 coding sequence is TGCGCCAGCAGCTTTAGGACTAGCGGGACAACCCAAGAGACCCAGTACTTC.

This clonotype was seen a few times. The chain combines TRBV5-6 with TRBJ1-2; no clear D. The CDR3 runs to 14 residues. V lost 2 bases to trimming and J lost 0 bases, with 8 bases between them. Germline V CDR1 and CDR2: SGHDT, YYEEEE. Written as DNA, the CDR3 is TGTGCCAGCAGCTTCCCGGTAGCTAACTATGGCTACACCTTC. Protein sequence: CASSFPVANYGYTF.

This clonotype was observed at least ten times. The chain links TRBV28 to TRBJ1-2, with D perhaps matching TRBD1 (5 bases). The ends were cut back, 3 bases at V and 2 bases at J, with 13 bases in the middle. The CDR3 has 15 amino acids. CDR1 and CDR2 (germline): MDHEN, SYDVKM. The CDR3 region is CASSLGRGGNYGYTF. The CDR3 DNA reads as TGTGCCAGCAGTTTGGGAAGGGGCGGAAACTATGGCTACACCTTC.

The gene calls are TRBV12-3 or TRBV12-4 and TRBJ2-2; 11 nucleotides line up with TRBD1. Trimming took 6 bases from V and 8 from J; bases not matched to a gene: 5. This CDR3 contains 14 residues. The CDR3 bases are TGTGCCAGCAGGACGGACAGGGGGCATGGGGAGCTGTTTTTT. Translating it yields CASRTDRGHGELFF.

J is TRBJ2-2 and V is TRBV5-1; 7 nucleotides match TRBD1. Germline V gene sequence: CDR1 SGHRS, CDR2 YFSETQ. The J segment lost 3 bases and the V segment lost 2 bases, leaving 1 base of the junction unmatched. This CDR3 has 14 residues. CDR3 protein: CASSFGTDTGELFF. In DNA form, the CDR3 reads TGCGCCAGCAGCTTTGGGACAGACACCGGGGAGCTGTTTTTT. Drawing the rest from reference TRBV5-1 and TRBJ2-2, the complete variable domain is KAGVTQTPRYLIKTRGQQVTLSCSPISGHRSVSWYQQTPGQGLQFLFEYFSETQRNKGNFPGRFSGRQFSNSRSEMNVSTLELGDSALYLCASSFGTDTGELFFGEGSRLTVL.

The CDR3 protein is CASSPTHPGIQYF. In nucleotides, the CDR3 is TGTGCCAGCAGCCCTACTCACCCGGGCATCCAGTACTTC. This rearrangement joins TRBV12-3 or TRBV12-4 to TRBJ2-5; D not resolved. Trimming cost V 6 bases and J 10 bases, with 18 bases left between them. This CDR3 comprises 13 residues.

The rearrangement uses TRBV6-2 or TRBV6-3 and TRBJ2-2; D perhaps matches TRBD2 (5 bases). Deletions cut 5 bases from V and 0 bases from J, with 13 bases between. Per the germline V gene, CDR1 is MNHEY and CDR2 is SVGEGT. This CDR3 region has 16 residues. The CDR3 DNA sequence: TGTGCCAGCAGTGAGAGGGAGACTACGAACACCGGGGAGCTGTTTTTT. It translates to CASSERETTNTGELFF.

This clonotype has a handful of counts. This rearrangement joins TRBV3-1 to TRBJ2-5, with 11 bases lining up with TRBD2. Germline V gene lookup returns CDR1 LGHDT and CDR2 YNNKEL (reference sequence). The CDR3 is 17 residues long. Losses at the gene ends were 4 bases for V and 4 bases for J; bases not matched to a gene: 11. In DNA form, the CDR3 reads TGTGCCAGCAGCCGCTTTACTAGCGGGAGTTCCGGAGAGACCCAGTACTTC. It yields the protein CASSRFTSGSSGETQYF.

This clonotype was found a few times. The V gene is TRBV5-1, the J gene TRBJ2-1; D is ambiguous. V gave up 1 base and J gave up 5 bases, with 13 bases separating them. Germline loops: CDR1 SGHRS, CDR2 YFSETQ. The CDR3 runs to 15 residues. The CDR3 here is CASSLSLPMDNEQFF. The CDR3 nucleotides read TGCGCCAGCAGCTTGAGTCTCCCTATGGACAATGAGCAGTTCTTC.

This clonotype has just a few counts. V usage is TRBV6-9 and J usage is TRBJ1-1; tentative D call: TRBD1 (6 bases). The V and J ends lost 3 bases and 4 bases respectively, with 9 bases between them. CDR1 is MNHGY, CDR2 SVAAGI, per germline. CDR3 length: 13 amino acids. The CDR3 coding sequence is TGTGCCAGCAGTTACTTAGGGGGCACTGAAGCTTTCTTT. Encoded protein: CASSYLGGTEAFF.

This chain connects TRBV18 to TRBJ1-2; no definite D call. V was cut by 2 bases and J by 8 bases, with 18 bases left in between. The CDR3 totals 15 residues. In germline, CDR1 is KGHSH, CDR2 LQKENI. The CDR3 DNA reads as TGTGCCAGCTCACCAAGCGGTGCAGCCTCTTGGGGCTACACCTTC. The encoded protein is CASSPSGAASWGYTF.

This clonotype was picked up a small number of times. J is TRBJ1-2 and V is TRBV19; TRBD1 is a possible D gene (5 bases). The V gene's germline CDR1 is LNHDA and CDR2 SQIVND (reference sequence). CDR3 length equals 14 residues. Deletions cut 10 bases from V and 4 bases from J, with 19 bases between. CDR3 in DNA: TGTGCCACTACCCCCGGGGCAGGCGGCTATGGCTACACCTTC. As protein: CATTPGAGGYGYTF.

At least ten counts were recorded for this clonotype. The CDR3 sequence is CASSLAPIAGGLNNEQFF. CDR3 nucleotide sequence: TGTGCCAGCAGCTTAGCTCCTATAGCGGGAGGGCTAAACAATGAGCAGTTCTTC. The rearrangement uses TRBV7-2 and TRBJ2-1, with TRBD2 matching over 11 bases. The CDR3 is 18 amino acids. Trimming removed 0 bases from V and 5 bases from J; junction bases left unmatched: 9. Germline V gene lookup returns CDR1 SGHTA and CDR2 FQGNSA.